Shown below are 19 T cell receptor beta chains from a single sample sequenced in a study of CD8+ T cells in alopecia areata. Regarding treatment: oral pan-JAK inhibitor, 5-10 mg twice daily. cDNA prepared by RNA extraction and subsequent reverse transcription served as the template for sequencing. Using immunoSEQ multiplex PCR, the repertoire was profiled, and TCRdb retains in-frame clones only, with some absent. The data contain 150,000 to 200,000 clones, approximately 62% of them singletons. The source was CD4+ T cells sorted from blood, collected at week 24, from a patient treated with tofacitinib. The receptors stem from a human donor with alopecia areata.

This chain joins TRBV5-1 and TRBJ1-1, with D hard to call. CDR1 SGHRS and CDR2 YFSETQ come from the germline V gene. The CDR3 is 13 amino acids. Trimming pared 1 base from V and 11 bases from J, leaving 15 bases between. The CDR3 is CASSLLREEEAFF. CDR3 nucleotides: TGCGCCAGCAGCTTGTTACGCGAGGAAGAGGCTTTCTTT.

The V call is TRBV18, the J call TRBJ1-2; 9 positions agree with TRBD1. Germline-derived CDR1 and CDR2 are KGHSH and LQKENI. The CDR3 has 17 amino acids. V lost 0 bases to trimming and J lost 6 bases; unmatched junction nucleotides: 11. CDR3 DNA: TGTGCCAGCTCACCACCGAACAGGGGGCGTTCCTTGGATGGCTACACCTTC. It translates to CASSPPNRGRSLDGYTF.

This sequence joins TRBV29-1 and TRBJ1-1; D not certain. Germline CDR1 is SQVTM and CDR2 is ANQGSEA. CDR3 length equals 14 residues. V was clipped by 4 bases and J by 1 base, with 13 bases between them. The DNA for the CDR3 is TGCAGCGTTGCGAGTGGCAACAGGAACACTGAAGCTTTCTTT. It translates to CSVASGNRNTEAFF.

The J gene is TRBJ1-1, the V gene TRBV11-2, with no clear D. Trimming shortened V by 1 base and J by 1 base, and 4 bases separated the two germline ends. Per germline, CDR1 SGHAT and CDR2 FQNNGV. The CDR3 contains 13 residues. For the CDR3, the DNA is TGTGCCAGCAGCTTAGTAGGGAACACTGAAGCTTTCTTT. Translating gives CASSLVGNTEAFF.

The V call is TRBV29-1, the J call TRBJ2-7; TRBD2 might be the D (6 bases). This CDR3 spans 12 amino acids. V lost 3 bases to trimming and J lost 4 bases, with 10 bases between them. From germline, CDR1 is SQVTM and CDR2 ANQGSEA. The CDR3 loop is CSVDGGGYEQYF. In DNA, the CDR3 is TGCAGCGTTGACGGCGGAGGGTACGAGCAGTACTTC.

The genes are TRBV29-1 and TRBJ2-3; D may correspond to TRBD1 or TRBD2 (5 bases each). Trimming removed 4 bases from V and 5 bases from J, with 10 bases in between. The CDR3 extends over 12 amino acids. The germline V gene has CDR1 SQVTM and CDR2 ANQGSEA. The CDR3 sequence is CSVGPGRDTQYF. The CDR3 DNA follows: TGCAGCGTTGGCCCAGGGAGAGATACGCAGTATTTT.

The J gene is TRBJ1-4, the V gene TRBV15; D is uncertain. Trimming pared 1 base from V and 8 bases from J, leaving 14 bases between. The CDR3 has 15 amino acids. Per the germline V gene, CDR1 is LNHNV and CDR2 is YYDKDF (reference sequence). The DNA of the CDR3 is TGTGCCACCAGCAGAGGTACCAGGCCGAGGGAAAAACTGTTTTTT. Translated: CATSRGTRPREKLFF.

This clone has just a few counts. The rearrangement joins TRBV6-1 to TRBJ2-7; 7 bases align to TRBD1. Germline V gene data show CDR1 as MNHNS and CDR2 as SASEGT. This CDR3 comprises 11 residues. Germline trimming cut 8 bases from V and 6 bases from J; bases unmatched to any gene: 4. The CDR3: CASHAGGEQYF. The CDR3 nucleotides read TGTGCCAGCCATGCAGGGGGCGAGCAGTACTTC.

V usage is TRBV30 and J usage is TRBJ1-3; D is unresolved. The CDR3 is 14 residues long. V gave up 2 bases and J gave up 2 bases, with 10 bases separating them. Germline CDR1 GTSNPN, CDR2 SVGIG (reference sequence). The CDR3 nucleotides read TGTGCCTGGAGTCTCCAGAGCCCTGGAAACACCATATATTTT. Its protein product is CAWSLQSPGNTIYF.

This rearrangement joins TRBV5-6 to TRBJ2-1, with D possibly TRBD2 on 5 matching bases. Per the germline V gene, CDR1 is SGHDT and CDR2 is YYEEEE. CDR3 length: 14 residues. The V and J ends lost 1 base and 5 bases respectively, with 10 bases between them. As DNA, the CDR3 is TGTGCCAGCAGCTTGCGGGGTTTGGACAATGAGCAGTTCTTC. Its protein product is CASSLRGLDNEQFF. Full variable domain (missing parts from reference TRBV5-6 and TRBJ2-1): DAGVTQSPTHLIKTRGQQVTLRCSPKSGHDTVSWYQQALGQGPQFIFQYYEEEERQRGNFPDRFSGHQFPNYSSELNVNALLLGDSALYLCASSLRGLDNEQFFGPGTRLTVL.

The CDR3 sequence: CASTPPLYASEAFF. The CDR3 DNA reads as TGTGCCAGTACCCCACCGCTGTACGCGTCTGAAGCTTTCTTT. V gene TRBV19 combines with J gene TRBJ1-1; D unresolved. The CDR3 spans 14 residues. The V end was cut by 7 bases, the J end by 6 bases, with 18 bases between. Germline V gives CDR1 LNHDA, CDR2 SQIVND (reference sequence).

This sequence joins TRBV6-5 and TRBJ1-2; D unresolved. Germline CDR1 is MNHEY and CDR2 is SVGAGI. This CDR3 has 14 amino acids. The germline V and J ends were trimmed by 6 bases and 3 bases, with 14 bases remaining between them. The CDR3 is CASRYDGIHYGYTF. CDR3 nucleotide sequence: TGTGCCAGCAGATACGACGGCATCCACTATGGCTACACCTTC.

The chain has TRBV29-1 and TRBJ2-3; D is unresolved. From germline, CDR1 is SQVTM and CDR2 ANQGSEA. The CDR3 runs 13 residues. V dropped 7 bases and J dropped 0 bases, with 11 bases sitting between them. DNA of the CDR3: TGCAGCGCTGACGGCCAAAGCACAGATACGCAGTATTTT. Its protein is CSADGQSTDTQYF.

This clone was counted a few times. This CDR3 is also generated by other DNA sequences in the sample. V is TRBV29-1 and J is TRBJ2-5; unclear D gene. Germline V CDR1 and CDR2: SQVTM, ANQGSEA. The CDR3 has 13 amino acids. Trimming left V 2 bases short and J 5 bases short, with 12 bases between. The CDR3 DNA is TGCAGCGTTGAAAGACAATCCGGGGAGACCCAGTACTTC. Its translation: CSVERQSGETQYF. Complete variable domain (other parts from reference TRBV29-1 and TRBJ2-5): SAVISQKPSRDICQRGTSLTIQCQVDSQVTMMFWYRQQPGQSLTLIATANQGSEATYESGFVIDKFPISRPNLTFSTLTVSNMSPEDSSIYLCSVERQSGETQYFGPGTRLLVL.

V usage is TRBV29-1 and J usage is TRBJ2-5; 13 bases fit TRBD2. Unmatched junction bases numbered 19, after V lost 7 bases and J lost 5 bases. Germline V gene data show CDR1 as SQVTM and CDR2 as ANQGSEA. CDR3 size: 18 residues. DNA of the CDR3: TGCAGCGCCGGACAGGGAGGACTAGCGGGGGAACCCTCGGAGACCCAGTACTTC. Translating gives CSAGQGGLAGEPSETQYF.

This clone has more than one count but fewer than ten. J is TRBJ2-5 and V is TRBV2, with a possible D match to TRBD2 (6 bases). V was pared by 3 bases and J by 7 bases, with 15 bases between. The germline V gene has CDR1 SNHLY and CDR2 FYNNEI. The CDR3 covers 14 residues. In DNA, the CDR3 is TGTGCCAGCAGTGAGGAGGGGCCTATCGGGACCCAGTACTTC. It encodes CASSEEGPIGTQYF. The whole variable domain, filled in from reference TRBV2 and TRBJ2-5, reads EPEVTQTPSHQVTQMGQEVILRCVPISNHLYFYWYRQILGQKVEFLVSFYNNEISEKSEIFDDQFSVERPDGSNFTLKIRSTKLEDSAMYFCASSEEGPIGTQYFGPGTRLLVL.

V and J are TRBV30 and TRBJ1-5; D is possibly TRBD1 (6 bases). V was clipped by 2 bases and J by 4 bases, with 15 bases between them. Germline CDR1 GTSNPN, CDR2 SVGIG (reference sequence). This CDR3 is built from 15 residues. CDR3 sequence (DNA): TGTGCCTGGAGTCCACAGGGTAATCGGAATCAGCCCCAGCATTTT. Amino acids: CAWSPQGNRNQPQHF.

J is TRBJ1-5 and V is TRBV4-2, with 7 bases that match TRBD1. V lost 5 bases to trimming and J lost 5 bases; unmatched junction nucleotides: 9. This CDR3 region has 15 residues. The V gene's germline CDR1 is LGHNA and CDR2 YNFKEQ. This CDR3 is CASSVRQGDDQPQHF. In DNA form, the CDR3 reads TGTGCCAGCAGCGTCCGACAGGGCGATGATCAGCCCCAGCATTTT.

J is TRBJ1-3 and V is TRBV29-1; TRBD1 might be the D (5 bases). The V end was cut by 6 bases, the J end by 7 bases, with 13 bases between. The CDR3 runs 12 residues. Germline-derived CDR1 and CDR2 are SQVTM and ANQGSEA. CDR3 DNA: TGCAGCGTCGTGGGCCAGGGCAACACCATATATTTT. Translated: CSVVGQGNTIYF.